This T cell receptor beta chain was sequenced for a study of blood T cell repertoires in COVID-19. About the research overall: Whether acute or convalescent, the COVID-19 samples came from the United States, Italy and Spain. PBMCs, B-cell-depleted T cells, or T cells were the source of the cDNA or gDNA that made up the material.

Source study methods: Scientists estimated how many nucleated cells there were by amplifying reference gene primers. The protocol was immunoSEQ multiplex PCR, while the TCRdb copy is restricted to in-frame clones and leaves out a portion. That table gives V, J and clone size, and the DNA gave D and trimming. Of some 80,000 clones detected, under 90% appear once; the ten largest clones hold about 2.7%. V gave up 5 bases and J gave up 4 bases; unmatched junction bases: 8. The CDR3 is 15 residues long. Germline-derived CDR1 and CDR2 are LNHDA and SQIVND (reference sequence). The clonotype was recovered from a human donor in a cohort sampled during active COVID-19. The gene calls are TRBV19 and TRBJ1-2; 9 nucleotides agree with TRBD1. Sequences were obtained from peripheral blood. CDR3 region: CASSGNRGRGYGYTF. The CDR3 nucleotides read TGTGCCAGTAGTGGTAACAGGGGGCGCGGCTATGGCTACACCTTC. The complete variable domain, with remaining parts taken from reference TRBV19 and TRBJ1-2, reads DGGITQSPKYLFRKEGQNVTLSCEQNLNHDAMYWYRQDPGQGLRLIYYSQIVNDFQKGDIAEGYSVSREKKESFPLTVTSAQKNPTAFYLCASSGNRGRGYGYTFGSGTRLTVV.